These 3 T cell receptor beta chains came from one sample sequenced in a study of T cells in Graves' hyperthyroidism and ophthalmopathy. The CDR3 regions of TCR beta were amplified from RNA transcripts. First-round RT-PCR targeting the TCR CDR3 was performed with the HTBI primer set. TCRdb called the multiplex PCR reads again in MiXCR, with one record for every CDR3 protein. The table lists hundreds of thousands of distinct CDR3 sequences, about 13% of them singletons. Sequencing was performed on blood. The receptors come from a young woman with Graves' hyperthyroidism.

As concerns this clonotype: A much larger clone differs by one base, so this may be a read error. The CDR3 nucleotides read TGCAGTGCCGGGGGGGAGGCGGGAGAGGGGGTCTCTGGCACATATACGCAGTATTTT. It encodes CSAGGEAGEGVSGTYTQYF. The chain combines TRBV20-1 with TRBJ2-3; 8 bases match TRBD2. The germline gives CDR1 DFQATT, CDR2 SNEGSKA (reference sequence). There are 19 residues in the CDR3.

In its sample, this clonotype was seen many times. The chain employs TRBV2 and TRBJ1-5, with 8 bases identical to TRBD1. J lost 4 bases, V lost 8 bases, and 4 bases had no gene match. Looked up from germline, CDR1 is SNHLY and CDR2 is FYNNEI. The CDR3 spans 13 residues. The CDR3: CASCRQGNQPQHF. For the CDR3, the DNA is TGTGCCAGCTGCAGACAGGGGAATCAGCCCCAGCATTTT.

This clonotype has at least ten counts. The chain is built from TRBV9 and TRBJ2-5; D uncertain. The CDR3 is made up of 13 amino acids. Trimming shortened V by 4 bases and J by 8 bases, and 15 bases separated the two germline ends. CDR1 is SGDLS, CDR2 YYNGEE, per germline. The CDR3 region is CASSPPAGPTQYF. In DNA form, the CDR3 reads TGTGCCAGCAGCCCACCTGCCGGTCCAACCCAGTACTTC. Complete variable domain (other parts from reference TRBV9 and TRBJ2-5): DSGVTQTPKHLITATGQRVTLRCSPRSGDLSVYWYQQSLDQGLQFLIQYYNGEERAKGNILERFSAQQFPDLHSELNLSSLELGDSALYFCASSPPAGPTQYFGPGTRLLVL.